The 30 T cell receptor beta chains presented below share a single source sample, sequenced in a study of cytomegalovirus exposure and HLA in healthy donors. The PCR employed 60 Vbeta primers together with 13 Jbeta primers. Clones were sequenced by immunoSEQ multiplex PCR, and TCRdb holds only the in-frame ones, with some missing. The sample has 100,000 to 150,000 clones, roughly 71% seen once; the top ten hold 5.5% to 7.5%. Sequenced input: PBMCs. All receptors come from a woman aged 50 to 60 in good health and CMV-seropositive.

The gene calls are TRBV12-5 and TRBJ2-5; D perhaps matches TRBD2 (5 bases). V shed 0 bases and J shed 1 base, with 12 bases lying between them. Germline assignment: CDR1 LGHNT and CDR2 FRNRAP. This CDR3 is built from 16 residues. CDR3 nucleotides: TGTGCTAGTGGTTTGGTACTAGGAGGCGTCCAAGAGACCCAGTACTTC. This sequence encodes CASGLVLGGVQETQYF.

The V gene is TRBV7-9, the J gene TRBJ2-3; TRBD1 matches at 12 bases. V shed 5 bases and J 4 bases; nucleotides not matched to a gene: 7. The V gene's germline CDR1 is SEHNR and CDR2 FQNEAQ (reference sequence). The CDR3 has 16 amino acids. CDR3 sequence reads: CASSPGTGGIPDTQYF. CDR3 coding DNA: TGTGCCAGCAGCCCCGGGACAGGGGGCATCCCAGATACGCAGTATTTT.

The rearrangement uses TRBV6-5 and TRBJ2-4; 7 bases are shared with TRBD1. CDR1 is MNHEY and CDR2 is SVGAGI in the germline V gene. The V segment lost 3 bases and the J segment 5 bases; nucleotides outside the gene matches: 4. The CDR3 is 14 amino acids. The CDR3 nucleotides read TGTGCCAGCAGTTATAGGGGGCCCGAAAACATTCAGTACTTC. Its protein is CASSYRGPENIQYF.

There are a few counts of this clone. This rearrangement joins TRBV7-2 to TRBJ2-3; no clear D gene. This CDR3 has 14 residues. Between the trimmed V and J ends, which lost 1 base and 1 base, there was a span of 6 bases. Germline assignment: CDR1 SGHTA and CDR2 FQGNSA. The CDR3: CASSLGAGTDTQYF. Written as DNA, the CDR3 is TGTGCCAGCAGCTTAGGTGCAGGCACAGATACGCAGTATTTT.

There are a few counts of this clone. This chain connects TRBV6-5 to TRBJ1-2; perhaps TRBD1 as D (5 bases). Trimming took off 5 bases at V and 8 bases at J, with 21 bases between the two ends. The V gene's germline CDR1 is MNHEY and CDR2 SVGAGI. The CDR3 extends over 15 amino acids. CDR3 coding DNA: TGTGCCAGCAGTATCCAGACGGGGGAGGCAGCAGGCTACACCTTC. Protein: CASSIQTGEAAGYTF.

The CDR3 DNA follows: TGTGCCATCAGCCCCGGGACAGGGGTGGCTAAGGAGGGTTACACCTTC. It specifies CAISPGTGVAKEGYTF. The gene calls are TRBV10-3 and TRBJ1-2; 10 bases align to TRBD1. The CDR3 extends over 16 amino acids. Trimming cost V 6 bases and J 11 bases; bases outside gene matches: 18. Per germline, CDR1 ENHRY and CDR2 SYGVKD.

The chain couples TRBV9 to TRBJ2-1; 11 nucleotides align to TRBD2. V gave up 0 bases and J gave up 9 bases; unmatched junction bases: 5. Germline-derived CDR1 and CDR2 are SGDLS and YYNGEE. This CDR3 spans 15 amino acids. Here the CDR3 DNA reads TGTGCCAGCAGCGTAGTTAGCGGGGGGGCCGGTGAGCAGTTCTTC. This sequence encodes CASSVVSGGAGEQFF.

The chain combines TRBV5-4 with TRBJ2-7, with a possible D match to TRBD1 (5 bases). V lost 0 bases to trimming and J lost 1 base, with 8 bases between them. In germline, CDR1 is SGHNT, CDR2 YYREEE (reference sequence). The CDR3 has 14 amino acids. The CDR3 is CASSLVGASYEQYF. CDR3 DNA: TGTGCCAGCAGCTTGGTAGGGGCTTCCTACGAGCAGTACTTC.

The chain carries TRBV10-3 and TRBJ1-2, with 7 bases matching TRBD1. V was pared by 8 bases and J by 6 bases, with 9 bases of the junction left unmatched. This CDR3 is built from 13 residues. Looked up from germline, CDR1 is ENHRY and CDR2 is SYGVKD. This CDR3 reads CAIEKGAGHGYTF. The CDR3 nucleotides are TGTGCCATCGAAAAGGGGGCAGGGCATGGCTACACCTTC.

This chain joins TRBV2 and TRBJ1-6, with TRBD1 matching 9 bases. Germline V lookup: CDR1 SNHLY, CDR2 FYNNEI. The CDR3 has 13 amino acids. V lost 6 bases and J lost 9; bases outside the gene matches: 3. The CDR3 sequence: CASSRDRASPLHF. The CDR3 nucleotides read TGTGCCAGCAGCCGGGACAGGGCTTCACCCCTCCACTTT. The whole variable domain, filled in from reference TRBV2 and TRBJ1-6, reads EPEVTQTPSHQVTQMGQEVILRCVPISNHLYFYWYRQILGQKVEFLVSFYNNEISEKSEIFDDQFSVERPDGSNFTLKIRSTKLEDSAMYFCASSRDRASPLHFGNGTRLTVT.

The J gene is TRBJ2-7, the V gene TRBV25-1; D perhaps matches TRBD2 (5 bases). Germline lookup yields CDR1 MGHDK and CDR2 SYGVNS. V lost 2 bases and J 4 bases, leaving 9 bases between the germline ends. The CDR3 covers 13 residues. The CDR3 DNA reads as TGTGCCAGCAGTGAAGGGAGACATTACGAGCAGTACTTC. Protein: CASSEGRHYEQYF.

The CDR3 DNA sequence: TGTGCCAGCTCACCATTCAAGGGCGAGGGTGAGCAGTTCTTC. It translates to CASSPFKGEGEQFF. The V gene is TRBV18, the J gene TRBJ2-1, with D maybe TRBD2 (5 bases). V was cut by 2 bases and J by 9 bases, with 14 bases left in between. Per germline, CDR1 KGHSH and CDR2 LQKENI. This CDR3 has 14 residues.

This clone was picked up a small number of times. This chain joins TRBV6-1 and TRBJ2-7, with a weak D call TRBD2 (5 bases). CDR3 length: 13 amino acids. Germline V gives CDR1 MNHNS, CDR2 SASEGT. The V and J ends lost 8 bases and 2 bases respectively, with 13 bases between them. CDR3 bases: TGTGCCAGCGCGTCGATCGGGGCCTACGAGCAGTACTTC. It codes for CASASIGAYEQYF.

The chain combines TRBV7-2 with TRBJ2-5; D possibly corresponds to TRBD1 (5 bases). Looked up from germline, CDR1 is SGHTA and CDR2 is FQGNSA. V was shortened by 5 bases and J by 4 bases, with 14 bases between the two germline ends. The CDR3 sequence is 14 residues long. CDR3 in amino acids: CASSPQGFGETQYF. The CDR3 DNA follows: TGTGCCAGCAGCCCCCAGGGCTTTGGAGAGACCCAGTACTTC.

This rearrangement joins TRBV2 to TRBJ1-2; 7 bases map to TRBD1. The CDR3 contains 14 residues. After removal of 5 bases from V and 2 bases from J, the junction contained 5 bases not matched to a gene. Germline-derived CDR1 and CDR2 are SNHLY and FYNNEI. As DNA, the CDR3 is TGTGCCAGCAGTTTAGACAGGGCGAACTATGGCTACACCTTC. It encodes CASSLDRANYGYTF.

V is TRBV5-4 and J is TRBJ1-4; tentatively, D is TRBD1 (5 bases). CDR1 SGHNT and CDR2 YYREEE come from the germline V gene (reference sequence). The germline V and J ends were trimmed by 1 base and 0 bases, with 10 bases remaining between them. The CDR3 is 16 residues long. The chain's CDR3 is CASSLTGIATNEKLFF. The CDR3 DNA reads as TGTGCCAGCAGCTTGACAGGAATTGCAACTAATGAAAAACTGTTTTTT.

The chain carries TRBV6-4 and TRBJ2-3, with 10 bases that match TRBD1. V trimming: 6 bases; J trimming: 4 bases; junction bases outside the gene matches: 7. Germline V lookup: CDR1 MRHNA, CDR2 SNTAGT. The CDR3 runs 15 residues. The CDR3 nucleotides are TGTGCCAGCAGCCCCGGGACAGGGGACGCAGATACGCAGTATTTT. Translating it yields CASSPGTGDADTQYF.

This clone was seen a single time. The genes are TRBV6-5 and TRBJ1-5; 7 nucleotides align to TRBD1. The CDR3 has 15 residues. V shed 6 bases, J shed 0 bases, and the junction held 5 bases outside the gene matches. Germline CDR1 reads MNHEY; CDR2 reads SVGAGI. This chain's CDR3 is CASRSGTVSNQPQHF. The CDR3 region has the DNA TGTGCCAGCAGGTCCGGGACAGTTAGCAATCAGCCCCAGCATTTT.

This rearrangement joins TRBV19 to TRBJ1-5; 10 nucleotides match TRBD1. CDR1 and CDR2 (germline): LNHDA, SQIVND (reference sequence). Losses at the gene ends were 11 bases for V and 2 bases for J; bases not matched to a gene: 3. The CDR3 extends over 13 amino acids. CDR3 region: CAAGTGGNQPQHF. As DNA, the CDR3 is TGTGCCGCTGGGACAGGGGGCAATCAGCCCCAGCATTTT.

This clone has a handful of counts. The chain is built from TRBV7-9 and TRBJ2-3, with 9 bases identical to TRBD2. Trimming removed 5 bases from V and 3 bases from J; junction bases left unmatched: 3. The CDR3 length is 14 residues. Per germline, CDR1 SEHNR and CDR2 FQNEAQ (reference sequence). Written as DNA, the CDR3 is TGTGCCAGCAGCCCGGGACTAGCAACAGATACGCAGTATTTT. This codes for CASSPGLATDTQYF.

The chain employs TRBV9 and TRBJ2-3; possibly TRBD2 for D (5 bases). The CDR3 spans 15 residues. Per the germline V gene, CDR1 is SGDLS and CDR2 is YYNGEE. V lost 0 bases and J lost 6, with 14 bases in between. CDR3 nucleotide sequence: TGTGCCAGCAGCGTAGGACGAGGGATCGGCGATACGCAGTATTTT. Protein product: CASSVGRGIGDTQYF. Combining the CDR3 with reference TRBV9 and TRBJ2-3 gives the whole variable domain DSGVTQTPKHLITATGQRVTLRCSPRSGDLSVYWYQQSLDQGLQFLIQYYNGEERAKGNILERFSAQQFPDLHSELNLSSLELGDSALYFCASSVGRGIGDTQYFGPGTRLTVL.

This clone was counted once. The gene calls are TRBV6-1 and TRBJ1-1, with D unresolved. The V and J ends lost 2 bases and 4 bases respectively, with 17 bases between them. The CDR3 loop spans 16 amino acids. Germline V gives CDR1 MNHNS, CDR2 SASEGT. The CDR3 is CASSESWPPGGTEAFF. The CDR3 nucleotides read TGTGCCAGCAGTGAAAGCTGGCCGCCAGGTGGCACTGAAGCTTTCTTT.

In this sample, this clone turned up a few times. V usage is TRBV16 and J usage is TRBJ1-2; tentatively, D is TRBD1 (5 bases). Germline CDR1 reads KGHSY; CDR2 reads FQNENV. Trimming pared 6 bases from V and 0 bases from J, leaving 14 bases between. This CDR3 comprises 15 residues. The CDR3 DNA reads TGTGCCAGCAGTCTGGGCTGGGGGGCTAACTATGGCTACACCTTC. Its protein product is CASSLGWGANYGYTF.

J is TRBJ2-2 and V is TRBV5-6; weak D call: TRBD2 (5 bases). Trimming left V 0 bases short and J 1 base short, with 10 bases between. Germline CDR1 is SGHDT and CDR2 is YYEEEE. The CDR3 totals 16 residues. CDR3 nucleotide sequence: TGTGCCAGCAGCTTGGGAATGGCGGGGAACACCGGGGAGCTGTTTTTT. Protein sequence: CASSLGMAGNTGELFF.

J is TRBJ2-5 and V is TRBV5-6; 8 positions agree with TRBD1. The CDR3 is made up of 17 amino acids. The germline CDR1 and CDR2 sequences are SGHDT and YYEEEE. The junction had 15 bases not matched to a gene; V was cut back by 2 bases and J by 6 bases. The CDR3 DNA is TGTGCCAGCAGCTTACTCCAACCAGGACAGGGTTGGCAGACCCAGTACTTC. As protein: CASSLLQPGQGWQTQYF.

This clone showed up just once. This chain connects TRBV6-6 to TRBJ1-3, with 7 bases fitting TRBD1. This CDR3 is 16 amino acids long. Trimming at V came to 5 bases and at J to 1 base, leaving 8 bases not matched to a gene. Germline V gene data show CDR1 as MNHNY and CDR2 as SVGAGI (reference sequence). The CDR3 spells CASSQRTGASGNTIYF. CDR3 in DNA: TGTGCCAGCAGTCAACGGACAGGTGCTTCTGGAAACACCATATATTTT.

V and J are TRBV29-1 and TRBJ2-5; TRBD1 is a possible D gene (6 bases). The CDR3 is 14 residues long. Looked up from germline, CDR1 is SQVTM and CDR2 is ANQGSEA. Trimming removed 7 bases from V and 5 bases from J, with 20 bases in between. CDR3 sequence (DNA): TGCAGCGGTTCAGGGGCAGGGGAGTGGGAGACCCAGTACTTC. Amino acids: CSGSGAGEWETQYF.

This clone was seen just once. This rearrangement joins TRBV29-1 to TRBJ1-1; no firm D call. Germline values: CDR1 SQVTM, CDR2 ANQGSEA. The V end was cut by 5 bases, the J end by 1 base, with 11 bases between. This CDR3 has 13 residues. The CDR3 protein is CSVREGRNTEAFF. As DNA, the CDR3 is TGCAGCGTTCGTGAGGGTAGGAACACTGAAGCTTTCTTT. Full variable domain (outside the CDR3, taken from reference TRBV29-1 and TRBJ1-1): SAVISQKPSRDICQRGTSLTIQCQVDSQVTMMFWYRQQPGQSLTLIATANQGSEATYESGFVIDKFPISRPNLTFSTLTVSNMSPEDSSIYLCSVREGRNTEAFFGQGTRLTVV.

The CDR3 DNA is TGTGCCACCCGGCGGCAGGGTAGCTATGGCTACACCTTC. Its translation is CATRRQGSYGYTF. The gene calls are TRBV5-6 and TRBJ1-2; perhaps TRBD1 as D (5 bases). The CDR3 is 13 amino acids. V was trimmed by 9 bases and J by 4 bases, leaving 16 bases between them. Germline V gives CDR1 SGHDT, CDR2 YYEEEE.

This clone was detected a few times. V gene TRBV2 combines with J gene TRBJ2-1; TRBD2 aligns across 10 bases. This CDR3 contains 15 residues. With V trimmed by 1 base and J by 7 bases, 4 bases remained unmatched. Germline V gene lookup returns CDR1 SNHLY and CDR2 FYNNEI. The CDR3 sequence: CASSEGAGGRNEQFF. The CDR3 coding sequence is TGTGCCAGCAGTGAAGGAGCGGGGGGGCGAAATGAGCAGTTCTTC.